Listed below are T cell receptor beta chains from one sample, sequenced in a study of shared clonotypes between healthy human individuals. TCRdb's copy holds only in-frame clones and misses some; the assay was immunoSEQ multiplex PCR. The sample comprises around 2,000,000 clones, about 92% of which are singletons, and around 1.7% rests with the top ten. Specimen: naive CD8+ T cells from PBMCs. All receptors come from a man between 18 and 35 years old in good health. Some clones in this sample may be carry-over from other donors' samples. Both conserved end residues are part of each CDR3.

v_gene: TRBV9
j_gene: TRBJ2-3
CDR3aa: CASSRGRLAGTDTQYF

v_gene: TRBV27
j_gene: TRBJ2-1
CDR3aa: CASLGTYNEQFF

v_gene: TRBV28
j_gene: TRBJ2-5
CDR3aa: CASSGDRGYGETQYF

v_gene: TRBV28
j_gene: TRBJ2-7
CDR3aa: CASSFAARGQEEQYF

v_gene: TRBV14
j_gene: TRBJ1-1
CDR3aa: CASSQNVYRTPEAFF

v_gene: TRBV29-1
j_gene: TRBJ2-7
CDR3aa: CSVVWDGSYEQYF

v_gene: TRBV11-1
j_gene: TRBJ2-4
CDR3aa: CASSLATGAENIQYF

v_gene: TRBV19
j_gene: TRBJ2-7
CDR3aa: CASSIFTGSYEQYF

v_gene: TRBV27
j_gene: TRBJ1-2
CDR3aa: CASSRTRGGYGYTF

v_gene: TRBV11-2
j_gene: TRBJ2-7
CDR3aa: CASSPAAYEQYF

v_gene: TRBV13
j_gene: TRBJ2-1
CDR3aa: CASSPAGTPIREGQHEQFF

v_gene: TRBV29-1
j_gene: TRBJ1-1
CDR3aa: CSAGTGAGLTEAFF

v_gene: TRBV29-1
j_gene: TRBJ1-5
CDR3aa: CSASGGEDSQPQHF

v_gene: TRBV6-1
j_gene: TRBJ2-2
CDR3aa: CATSVAGLAGELFF

v_gene: TRBV10-3
j_gene: TRBJ2-5
CDR3aa: CAISDVGGGRTPTETQYF

v_gene: TRBV28
j_gene: TRBJ1-5
CDR3aa: CASTKSGQGNQPQHF

v_gene: TRBV6-6
j_gene: TRBJ1-1
CDR3aa: CASSYGAGTLFAFF

v_gene: TRBV7-9
j_gene: TRBJ2-7
CDR3aa: CASSLPGQGPISYEQYF

v_gene: TRBV11-2
j_gene: TRBJ1-5
CDR3aa: CASSLGRGRFQPQHF

v_gene: TRBV9
j_gene: TRBJ1-3
CDR3aa: CASSKYGGAVNTIYF